Reported below is one T cell receptor (beta chain). The antigen remains undetermined. From germline, CDR1 is KGHSH and CDR2 LQKENI. CDR3 length: 15 residues. V was clipped by 4 bases and J by 2 bases, with 12 bases between them. This sample was included in a study of shared clonotypes between healthy human individuals. Whole-study findings and limits: Naive subsets generally had larger estimated richness than memory subsets. The study drew on few donors, limiting represented genetic and exposure-history diversity. Sampling used blood alone; tissue repertoires probably differ.

Deep level was the assay's run setting. The data were produced by immunoSEQ multiplex PCR, yet TCRdb's version contains in-frame clones alone and is incomplete. This sample has about 1.5 million clones, with roughly 96% found just once. The clonotype was recovered from a man younger than 40 in good health. The chain joins TRBV18 to TRBJ1-5; D may be TRBD1 (6 bases). Material for sequencing was naive CD4+ T cells sorted from blood. The subset denotes: CD45RA+ positively selected. This CDR3 is CASSQGPGGNQPQHF. In DNA, the CDR3 is TGTGCCAGCTCACAAGGCCCAGGGGGCAATCAGCCCCAGCATTTT.